Detailed here is one TCR beta chain. This sample is part of a study of regulatory T cells in long-lasting Graves disease. This sample's time point: newly diagnosed GD, antithyroid drugs for less than 3 months. Generation of the TCR library employed RNA extracted from PBMCs. Germline lookup yields CDR1 SQVTM and CDR2 ANQGSEA. The CDR3 totals 13 residues. V dropped 2 bases and J dropped 3; count of bases not matched to a gene: 1. Combining iRepertoire HTBI primers with Arm-PCR of CDR3 regions, the authors built TCR beta libraries. TCRdb re-analysed the multiplex PCR reads in MiXCR, keeping a single row per CDR3 protein. Of hundreds of thousands of distinct CDR3 sequences listed, around an eighth are singletons. The same sample was also studied in work on T cells in Graves' hyperthyroidism and ophthalmopathy.

The receptor was isolated from a man aged 25 to 45 with Graves disease. The sample consisted of peripheral blood mononuclear cells (PBMCs), taken at new diagnosis, from a patient treated with antithyroid drugs. This chain connects TRBV29-1 to TRBJ2-7, with 10 bases aligning to TRBD1. The CDR3 DNA reads TGCAGCGTTGAAAGGACAGGGGGCTACGAGCAGTACTTC. Residues: CSVERTGGYEQYF.